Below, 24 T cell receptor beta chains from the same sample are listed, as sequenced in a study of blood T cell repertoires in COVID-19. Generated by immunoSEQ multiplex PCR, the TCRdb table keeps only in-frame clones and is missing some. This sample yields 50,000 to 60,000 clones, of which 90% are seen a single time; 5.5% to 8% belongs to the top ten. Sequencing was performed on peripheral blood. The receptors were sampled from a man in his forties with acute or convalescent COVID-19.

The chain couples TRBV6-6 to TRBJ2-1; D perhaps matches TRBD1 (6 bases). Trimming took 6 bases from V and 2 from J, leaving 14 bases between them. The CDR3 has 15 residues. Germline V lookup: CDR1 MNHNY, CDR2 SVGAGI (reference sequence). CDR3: CASSLGQGTYNEQFF. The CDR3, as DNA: TGTGCCAGCAGCCTCGGGCAGGGGACCTACAATGAGCAGTTCTTC.

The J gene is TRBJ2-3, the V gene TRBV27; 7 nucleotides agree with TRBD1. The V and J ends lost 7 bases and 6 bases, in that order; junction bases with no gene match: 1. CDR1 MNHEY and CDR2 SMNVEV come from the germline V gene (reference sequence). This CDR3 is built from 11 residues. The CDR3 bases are TGTGCCAGCATACAGGGGGATACGCAGTATTTT. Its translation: CASIQGDTQYF.

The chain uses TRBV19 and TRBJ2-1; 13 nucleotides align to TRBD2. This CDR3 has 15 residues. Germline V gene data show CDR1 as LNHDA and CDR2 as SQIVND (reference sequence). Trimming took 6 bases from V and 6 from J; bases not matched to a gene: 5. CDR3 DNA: TGTGCCAGTAGAAAACTAGCGGGAGGGCCCAATGAGCAGTTCTTC. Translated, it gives CASRKLAGGPNEQFF. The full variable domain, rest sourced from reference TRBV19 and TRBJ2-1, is DGGITQSPKYLFRKEGQNVTLSCEQNLNHDAMYWYRQDPGQGLRLIYYSQIVNDFQKGDIAEGYSVSREKKESFPLTVTSAQKNPTAFYLCASRKLAGGPNEQFFGPGTRLTVL.

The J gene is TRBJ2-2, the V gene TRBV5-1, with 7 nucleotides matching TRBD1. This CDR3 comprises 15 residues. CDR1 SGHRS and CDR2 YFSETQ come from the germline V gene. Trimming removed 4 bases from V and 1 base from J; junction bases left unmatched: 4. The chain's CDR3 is CASSTGDRNTGELFF. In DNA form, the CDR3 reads TGCGCCAGCAGCACCGGGGACAGGAACACCGGGGAGCTGTTTTTT.

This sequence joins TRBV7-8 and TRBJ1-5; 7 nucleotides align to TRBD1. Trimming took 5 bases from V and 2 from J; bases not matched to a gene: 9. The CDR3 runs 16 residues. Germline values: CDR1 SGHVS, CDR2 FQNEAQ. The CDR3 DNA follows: TGTGCCAGCAGCAAACAGACAGGGATTGGCAATCAGCCCCAGCATTTT. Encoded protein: CASSKQTGIGNQPQHF.

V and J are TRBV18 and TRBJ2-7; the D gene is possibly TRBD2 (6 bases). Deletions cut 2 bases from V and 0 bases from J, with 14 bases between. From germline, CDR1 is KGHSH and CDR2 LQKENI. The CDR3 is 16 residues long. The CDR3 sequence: CASSPRNGGTSYEQYF. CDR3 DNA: TGTGCCAGCTCACCAAGAAATGGGGGGACCTCCTACGAGCAGTACTTC.

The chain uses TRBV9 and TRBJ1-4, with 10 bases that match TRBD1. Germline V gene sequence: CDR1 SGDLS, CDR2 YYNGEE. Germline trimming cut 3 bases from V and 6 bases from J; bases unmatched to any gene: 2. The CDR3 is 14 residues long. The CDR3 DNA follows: TGTGCCAGCAGCGAAGACAGGGGGCATGAAAAACTGTTTTTT. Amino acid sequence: CASSEDRGHEKLFF.

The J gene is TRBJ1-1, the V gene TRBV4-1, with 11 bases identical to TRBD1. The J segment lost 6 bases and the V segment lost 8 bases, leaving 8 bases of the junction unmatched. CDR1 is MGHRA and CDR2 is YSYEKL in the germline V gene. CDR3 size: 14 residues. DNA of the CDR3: TGCGCCAGCGCCCGGACAGGGGGCGTACCTGAAGCTTTCTTT. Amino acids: CASARTGGVPEAFF.

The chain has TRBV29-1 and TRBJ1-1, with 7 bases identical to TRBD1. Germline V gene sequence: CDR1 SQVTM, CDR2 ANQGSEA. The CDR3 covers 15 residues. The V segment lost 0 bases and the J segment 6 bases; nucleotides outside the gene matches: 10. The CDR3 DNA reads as TGCAGCGTTGAAGAAGAGGGACAGACAACGGCTGAAGCTTTCTTT. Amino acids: CSVEEEGQTTAEAFF.

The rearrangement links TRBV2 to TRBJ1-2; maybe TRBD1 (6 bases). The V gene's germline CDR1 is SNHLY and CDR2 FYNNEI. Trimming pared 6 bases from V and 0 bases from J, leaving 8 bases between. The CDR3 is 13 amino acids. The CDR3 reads CASRWTANYGYTF. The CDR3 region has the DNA TGTGCCAGCAGGTGGACAGCTAACTATGGCTACACCTTC.

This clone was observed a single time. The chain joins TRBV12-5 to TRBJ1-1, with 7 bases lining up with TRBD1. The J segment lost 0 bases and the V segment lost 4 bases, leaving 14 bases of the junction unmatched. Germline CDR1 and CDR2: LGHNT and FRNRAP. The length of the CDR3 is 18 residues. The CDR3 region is CASGSTLGQEPLNTEAFF. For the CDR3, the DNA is TGTGCTAGTGGTTCGACCCTCGGACAGGAGCCCCTGAACACTGAAGCTTTCTTT. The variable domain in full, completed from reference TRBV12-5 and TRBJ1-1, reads DARVTQTPRHKVTEMGQEVTMRCQPILGHNTVFWYRQTMMQGLELLAYFRNRAPLDDSGMPKDRFSAEMPDATLATLKIQPSEPRDSAVYFCASGSTLGQEPLNTEAFFGQGTRLTVV.

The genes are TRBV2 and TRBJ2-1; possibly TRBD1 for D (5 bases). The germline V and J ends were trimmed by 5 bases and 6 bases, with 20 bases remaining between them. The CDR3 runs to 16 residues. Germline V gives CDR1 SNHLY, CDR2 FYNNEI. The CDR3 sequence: CASSKVVGLIGNEQFF. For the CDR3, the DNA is TGTGCCAGCAGTAAAGTAGTGGGGCTTATTGGCAATGAGCAGTTCTTC. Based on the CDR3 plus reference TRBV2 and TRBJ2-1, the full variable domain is EPEVTQTPSHQVTQMGQEVILRCVPISNHLYFYWYRQILGQKVEFLVSFYNNEISEKSEIFDDQFSVERPDGSNFTLKIRSTKLEDSAMYFCASSKVVGLIGNEQFFGPGTRLTVL.

The CDR3, as DNA: TGTGCCAGCAGGACCCCTAGCGGGGAGACCCAGTACTTC. Translation gives CASRTPSGETQYF. The rearrangement joins TRBV6-4 to TRBJ2-5; TRBD2 agrees at 8 bases. The trim removed 6 bases at V and 5 bases at J, leaving 5 bases unmatched. The germline V gene encodes CDR1 MRHNA and CDR2 SNTAGT. This CDR3 contains 13 residues.

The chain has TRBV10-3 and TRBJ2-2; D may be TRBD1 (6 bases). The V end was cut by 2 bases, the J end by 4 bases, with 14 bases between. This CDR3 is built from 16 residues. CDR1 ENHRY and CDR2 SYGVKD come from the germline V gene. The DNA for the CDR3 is TGTGCCATCAGTGAGGGCAGGGGCGAGGGCACCGGGGAGCTGTTTTTT. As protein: CAISEGRGEGTGELFF.

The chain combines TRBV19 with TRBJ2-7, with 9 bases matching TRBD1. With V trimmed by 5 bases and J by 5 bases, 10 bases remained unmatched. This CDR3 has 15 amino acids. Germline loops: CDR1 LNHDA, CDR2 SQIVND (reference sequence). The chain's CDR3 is CASSSGTGNWDEQYF. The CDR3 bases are TGTGCCAGTAGTTCCGGGACAGGGAATTGGGACGAGCAGTACTTC.

The CDR3 DNA reads TGTGCCAGCAGCGCACATCCAGGCGAGCAGTACTTC. This encodes CASSAHPGEQYF. The chain employs TRBV9 and TRBJ2-7; D is ambiguous. V dropped 3 bases and J dropped 6 bases, with 10 bases sitting between them. The length of the CDR3 is 12 residues. CDR1 is SGDLS and CDR2 is YYNGEE in the germline V gene.

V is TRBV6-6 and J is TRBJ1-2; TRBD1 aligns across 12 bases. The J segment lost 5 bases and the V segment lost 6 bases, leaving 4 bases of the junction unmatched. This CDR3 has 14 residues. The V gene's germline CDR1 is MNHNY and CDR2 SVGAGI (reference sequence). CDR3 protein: CASRPGQGAYGYTF. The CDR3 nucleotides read TGTGCCAGCAGGCCGGGACAGGGGGCTTATGGCTACACCTTC.

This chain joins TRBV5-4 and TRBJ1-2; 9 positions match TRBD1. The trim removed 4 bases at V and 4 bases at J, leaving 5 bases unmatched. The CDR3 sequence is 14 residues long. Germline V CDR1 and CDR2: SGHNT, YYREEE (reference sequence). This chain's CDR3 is CASSMGQGTYGYTF. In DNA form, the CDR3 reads TGTGCCAGCAGCATGGGACAGGGTACCTATGGCTACACCTTC.

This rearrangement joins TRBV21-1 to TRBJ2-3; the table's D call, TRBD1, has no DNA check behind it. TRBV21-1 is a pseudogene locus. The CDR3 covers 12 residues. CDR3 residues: CASSKGPDTQYF. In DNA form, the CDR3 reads TGTGCCAGCAGCAAAGGGCCAGATACGCAGTATTTT.

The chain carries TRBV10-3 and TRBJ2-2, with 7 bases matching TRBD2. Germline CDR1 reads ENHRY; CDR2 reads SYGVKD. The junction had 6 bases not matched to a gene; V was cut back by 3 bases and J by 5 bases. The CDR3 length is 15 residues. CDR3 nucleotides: TGTGCCATCAGTGAAGGTGGGAGGGGTACCGGGGAGCTGTTTTTT. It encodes CAISEGGRGTGELFF.

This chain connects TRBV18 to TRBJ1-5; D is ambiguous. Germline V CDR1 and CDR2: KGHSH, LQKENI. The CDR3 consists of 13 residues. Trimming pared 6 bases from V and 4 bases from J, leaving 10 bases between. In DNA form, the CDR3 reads TGTGCCAGCTCGCCCGGGATAAATCAGCCCCAGCATTTT. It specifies CASSPGINQPQHF.

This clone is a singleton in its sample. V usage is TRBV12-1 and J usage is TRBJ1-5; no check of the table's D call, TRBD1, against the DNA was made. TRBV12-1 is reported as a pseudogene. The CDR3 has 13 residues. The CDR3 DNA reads TGTGCCAGGGACAGGGGGCAAAATCAGCCCCAGCATTTT. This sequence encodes CARDRGQNQPQHF.

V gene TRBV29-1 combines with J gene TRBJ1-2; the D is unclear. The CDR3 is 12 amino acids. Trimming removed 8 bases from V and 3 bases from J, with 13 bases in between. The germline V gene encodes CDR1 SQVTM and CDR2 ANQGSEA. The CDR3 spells CSIRGQDYGYTF. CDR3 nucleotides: TGCAGCATTCGAGGGCAGGACTATGGCTACACCTTC.

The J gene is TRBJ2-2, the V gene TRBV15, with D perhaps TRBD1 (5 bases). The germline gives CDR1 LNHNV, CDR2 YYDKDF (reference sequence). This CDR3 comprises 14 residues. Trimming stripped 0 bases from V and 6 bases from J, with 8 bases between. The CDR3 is CATSRDRVAGELFF. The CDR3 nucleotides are TGTGCCACCAGCAGAGACAGGGTGGCCGGGGAGCTGTTTTTT.